This entry lists 31 T cell receptor beta chains sequenced from one sample in a study of blood T cells in healthy people across ages. Combining a sample-barcoded 5' primer with a J-beta primer mix, a second PCR ran for roughly 6 to 11 cycles. TCRdb fed the 5' RACE reads into MiXCR, producing one record per CDR3 protein. The sample holds hundreds of thousands of distinct CDR3 sequences, 20% to 30% seen once. The sample was also linked to a second study, of T cells of mothers and their children.

Sequencing was done on a sample of blood. Receptors were obtained from a boy aged 5-17 years in good health.

The table lists this clonotype with a few counts. The J gene is TRBJ2-5, the V gene TRBV27; D ambiguous. The last part of the DNA fits TRBJ2-7 better; the J call may be wrong. The CDR3 extends over 14 amino acids. Germline-derived CDR1 and CDR2 are MNHEY and SMNVEV (reference sequence). The CDR3 protein is CASSLSEVAYEQYF. The DNA of the CDR3 is TGTGCCAGCAGTTTATCGGAAGTAGCCTACGAGCAGTACTTC.

In its sample, this clonotype was seen a few times. The chain has TRBV29-1 and TRBJ2-1; 14 positions match TRBD2. The ends lost 4 bases at V and 0 bases at J; junction bases unmatched: 5. Per germline, CDR1 SQVTM and CDR2 ANQGSEA. The CDR3 runs to 17 residues. The CDR3 DNA reads as TGCAGCGTTGGACTAGCGGGAGGGCGTAGCTCCTACAATGAGCAGTTCTTC. Translating gives CSVGLAGGRSSYNEQFF.

This clonotype was seen only a few times. The chain carries TRBV10-3 and TRBJ2-7, with D tentatively TRBD2 (5 bases). This CDR3 comprises 12 residues. Trimming pared 10 bases from V and 0 bases from J, leaving 10 bases between. Germline V gene data show CDR1 as ENHRY and CDR2 as SYGVKD. CDR3 sequence (DNA): TGTGCCACCGGGGAGAGCTCCTACGAGCAGTACTTC. It encodes CATGESSYEQYF.

This clonotype has just one count. This chain joins TRBV6-5 and TRBJ2-7; D is perhaps TRBD1 or TRBD2 (5 bases each). Trimming removed 0 bases from V and 2 bases from J, with 20 bases in between. CDR3 length: 18 residues. Per germline, CDR1 MNHEY and CDR2 SVGAGI. CDR3 region: CASSYSNPSGTFTYEQYF. CDR3 nucleotides: TGTGCCAGCAGTTACTCGAATCCGAGTGGGACCTTTACCTACGAGCAGTACTTC.

The chain has TRBV6-5 and TRBJ2-7; 12 positions agree with TRBD2. J gave up 5 bases and V 6 bases, and 2 bases lay outside the gene matches. The length of the CDR3 is 13 residues. Germline-derived CDR1 and CDR2 are MNHEY and SVGAGI. For the CDR3, the DNA is TGTGCCAGCAGCAGACTAGCGGGGGACGAGCAGTACTTC. Protein: CASSRLAGDEQYF.

This chain joins TRBV29-1 and TRBJ2-4; possibly TRBD1 for D (6 bases). The CDR3 consists of 13 residues. Germline-derived CDR1 and CDR2 are SQVTM and ANQGSEA. V gave up 4 bases and J gave up 8 bases, with 15 bases separating them. CDR3 bases: TGCAGCGTTGCCCGCAGGGGTGGAGACATTCAGTACTTC. It yields the protein CSVARRGGDIQYF.

Only a few counts were recorded for this clonotype. V gene TRBV7-8 combines with J gene TRBJ1-2; D remains ambiguous. Trimming took 3 bases from V and 7 from J, leaving 9 bases between them. Germline V lookup: CDR1 SGHVS, CDR2 FQNEAQ. CDR3 length: 12 amino acids. The CDR3 nucleotides are TGTGCCAGCAGCTTTTCTCTAGGTGGCTACACCTTC. The encoded protein is CASSFSLGGYTF.

This chain links TRBV10-3 with TRBJ1-4; D gene ambiguous. The CDR3 is 15 residues long. Germline V gives CDR1 ENHRY, CDR2 SYGVKD. Trimming took off 6 bases at V and 0 bases at J, with 11 bases between the two ends. This CDR3 reads CAIRVNDATNEKLFF. The CDR3 DNA follows: TGTGCCATCAGGGTCAATGATGCAACTAATGAAAAACTGTTTTTT.

The chain joins TRBV29-1 to TRBJ1-2; unclear D gene. CDR3 length equals 17 residues. Germline-derived CDR1 and CDR2 are SQVTM and ANQGSEA. Trimming cost V 3 bases and J 4 bases, with 24 bases left between them. CDR3 region: CSVDDGLPSFGVYGYTF. The CDR3 bases are TGCAGCGTTGACGACGGACTGCCCTCCTTTGGGGTCTATGGCTACACCTTC.

The J gene is TRBJ2-6, the V gene TRBV27; D uncertain. The germline CDR1 and CDR2 sequences are MNHEY and SMNVEV (reference sequence). Trimming left V 7 bases short and J 2 bases short, with 6 bases between. The CDR3 is made up of 13 amino acids. The CDR3 DNA follows: TGTGCCAGCATGCGGACTGGGGCCAACGTCCTGACTTTC. It translates to CASMRTGANVLTF.

This clonotype was seen a handful of times. CDR3 region: CASSPREDTQYF. Here the CDR3 DNA reads TGTGCCAGCAGTCCCAGGGAAGATACGCAGTATTTT. The chain joins TRBV28 to TRBJ2-3; D might be TRBD1 (5 bases). This CDR3 is built from 12 residues. Germline V gene lookup returns CDR1 MDHEN and CDR2 SYDVKM. V dropped 5 bases and J dropped 5 bases, with 8 bases sitting between them.

The rearrangement links TRBV30 to TRBJ1-1; no clear D. Germline CDR1 reads GTSNPN; CDR2 reads SVGIG (reference sequence). Trimming cost V 3 bases and J 2 bases, with 7 bases left between them. This CDR3 is 12 amino acids long. The CDR3 loop reads CAWSPANTEAFF. For the CDR3, the DNA is TGTGCCTGGAGCCCCGCAAACACTGAAGCTTTCTTT. Based on the CDR3 plus reference TRBV30 and TRBJ1-1, the full variable domain is SQTIHQWPATLVQPVGSPLSLECTVEGTSNPNLYWYRQAAGRGLQLLFYSVGIGQISSEVPQNLSASRPQDRQFILSSKKLLLSDSGFYLCAWSPANTEAFFGQGTRLTVV.

A few counts support this clonotype. The chain links TRBV12-3 or TRBV12-4 to TRBJ1-4; D uncertain. The germline V and J ends were trimmed by 5 bases and 10 bases, with 14 bases remaining between them. The CDR3 sequence is 13 residues long. CDR3 DNA: TGTGCCAGCAGTCCGAGTCTAGGTAGAAAACTGTTTTTT. This translates into CASSPSLGRKLFF.

The CDR3 is CATSRDTDYNEQFF. CDR3 DNA sequence: TGTGCCACCAGCAGAGACACGGACTACAATGAGCAGTTCTTC. The rearrangement links TRBV15 to TRBJ2-1; D is undetermined. Per germline, CDR1 LNHNV and CDR2 YYDKDF (reference sequence). V lost 0 bases, J lost 3 bases, and 6 bases lay in between. This CDR3 region has 14 residues. The whole variable domain, remainder taken from reference TRBV15 and TRBJ2-1, is DAMVIQNPRYQVTQFGKPVTLSCSQTLNHNVMYWYQQKSSQAPKLLFHYYDKDFNNEADTPDNFQSRRPNTSFCFLDIRSPGLGDTAMYLCATSRDTDYNEQFFGPGTRLTVL.

The chain joins TRBV5-1 to TRBJ1-1; perhaps TRBD1 as D (6 bases). This CDR3 has 14 amino acids. Deletions cut 0 bases from V and 5 bases from J, with 11 bases between. CDR1 is SGHRS and CDR2 is YFSETQ in the germline V gene. This chain's CDR3 is CASSLGGHLTEAFF. Written as DNA, the CDR3 is TGCGCCAGCAGCTTGGGGGGACACCTAACTGAAGCTTTCTTT.

V and J are TRBV4-2 and TRBJ2-3; 8 bases match TRBD2. CDR1 and CDR2 (germline): LGHNA, YNFKEQ. J was trimmed by 4 bases and V by 2 bases; bases with no gene match: 5. The CDR3 extends over 15 amino acids. DNA for the CDR3: TGTGCCAGCAGCCAACTTAGCGGGGACGCAGATACGCAGTATTTT. Its translation: CASSQLSGDADTQYF.

This chain joins TRBV20-1 and TRBJ1-1; no reliable D call. The CDR3 has 14 amino acids. Germline CDR1 and CDR2: DFQATT and SNEGSKA (reference sequence). V lost 3 bases and J lost 4, with 15 bases in between. As DNA, the CDR3 is TGCAGTGCTAGGTTCGGTAAGGTGGGCACTGAAGCTTTCTTT. This sequence encodes CSARFGKVGTEAFF.

Concerning this clonotype itself: Compared with germline, one end of the junction differs, possibly owing to a read error. The chain carries TRBV7-9 and TRBJ2-1; D tentatively fits TRBD1 or TRBD2 (5 bases each). Germline values: CDR1 SEHNR, CDR2 FQNEAQ (reference sequence). CDR3 size: 16 residues. The CDR3 DNA is TGTGCCAGCAGCGCTATTGGCCGGGACGCGGACAATGAGCGGTTCTTC. Amino acid sequence: CASSAIGRDADNERFF.

J is TRBJ2-1 and V is TRBV7-2; the match to TRBD1 covers 8 bases. CDR3 length: 16 amino acids. Germline V gene data show CDR1 as SGHTA and CDR2 as FQGNSA. J was trimmed by 2 bases and V by 6 bases; bases with no gene match: 9. This CDR3 reads CASSFQTGVAYNEQFF. CDR3 nucleotides: TGTGCCAGCAGTTTTCAGACAGGGGTCGCCTACAATGAGCAGTTCTTC.

The J gene is TRBJ1-1, the V gene TRBV28; D gene unclear. The V gene's germline CDR1 is MDHEN and CDR2 SYDVKM. This CDR3 has 15 amino acids. Trimming cost V 6 bases and J 0 bases, with 14 bases left between them. This chain's CDR3 is CASSPVVRMNTEAFF. DNA for the CDR3: TGTGCCAGCAGCCCTGTAGTCAGGATGAACACTGAAGCTTTCTTT.

This clonotype was seen at least ten times. V is TRBV11-1 and J is TRBJ1-1; D perhaps matches TRBD1 (5 bases). This CDR3 comprises 15 residues. The germline CDR1 and CDR2 sequences are SGHAT and FQDESV (reference sequence). V shed 0 bases and J shed 7 bases, with 15 bases lying between them. In DNA form, the CDR3 reads TGTGCCAGCAGCTTAGCGCCCTGGCAGGGTGGTGAAGCTTTCTTT. Amino acids: CASSLAPWQGGEAFF.

This clonotype has ten or more counts. The V gene is TRBV5-5, the J gene TRBJ2-1; tentative D call: TRBD2 (6 bases). The V end was cut by 0 bases, the J end by 4 bases, with 11 bases between. Germline V gene sequence: CDR1 SGHKS, CDR2 YYEKEE (reference sequence). The length of the CDR3 is 15 residues. The CDR3 loop reads CASSLEPEGYNEQFF. The CDR3 DNA reads TGTGCCAGCAGCTTGGAGCCGGAGGGGTACAATGAGCAGTTCTTC.

The rearrangement links TRBV11-2 to TRBJ1-2; 7 bases fit TRBD1. V shed 6 bases and J 3 bases; nucleotides not matched to a gene: 19. Looked up from germline, CDR1 is SGHAT and CDR2 is FQNNGV. The CDR3 has 18 amino acids. The CDR3 DNA follows: TGTGCCAGCAGGAATAATAAACAGGGGACGGCGAGGGACTATGGCTACACCTTC. This sequence encodes CASRNNKQGTARDYGYTF.

The chain links TRBV7-2 to TRBJ2-1, with 7 bases fitting TRBD2. J was trimmed by 1 base and V by 1 base; bases with no gene match: 10. Germline V lookup: CDR1 SGHTA, CDR2 FQGNSA. The CDR3 covers 18 residues. The chain's CDR3 is CASSLVGPGLGSYNEQFF. The CDR3 DNA reads TGTGCCAGCAGCTTAGTAGGCCCCGGACTAGGATCCTACAATGAGCAGTTCTTC. The full variable domain, in which reference TRBV7-2 and TRBJ2-1 provide the parts outside the CDR3, is GAGVSQSPSNKVTEKGKDVELRCDPISGHTALYWYRQSLGQGLEFLIYFQGNSAPDKSGLPSDRFSAERTGGSVSTLTIQRTQQEDSAVYLCASSLVGPGLGSYNEQFFGPGTRLTVL.

This clonotype was picked up a small number of times. This chain connects TRBV6-1 to TRBJ2-3; D possibly corresponds to TRBD1 (6 bases). Trimming shortened V by 3 bases and J by 2 bases, and 15 bases separated the two germline ends. Germline CDR1 is MNHNS and CDR2 is SASEGT. The CDR3 totals 16 residues. The CDR3 coding sequence is TGTGCCAGCAGTGAGACAGGTCGACTTAACACAGATACGCAGTATTTT. This codes for CASSETGRLNTDTQYF.

The chain has TRBV5-5 and TRBJ1-2; 7 nucleotides align to TRBD1. This CDR3 has 14 amino acids. Germline V gives CDR1 SGHKS, CDR2 YYEKEE (reference sequence). The J segment lost 2 bases and the V segment lost 0 bases, leaving 1 base of the junction unmatched. The CDR3 sequence: CASSLGGGNYGYTF. Here the CDR3 DNA reads TGTGCCAGCAGCTTGGGAGGGGGCAACTATGGCTACACCTTC.

This clonotype was seen a handful of times. The gene calls are TRBV28 and TRBJ2-5, with D possibly matching TRBD2 (6 bases). Germline CDR1 is MDHEN and CDR2 is SYDVKM. Trimming took off 6 bases at V and 2 bases at J, with 16 bases between the two ends. CDR3 length: 15 residues. The CDR3, as DNA: TGTGCCAGCAGCTTTTCAATACGGGGGCAAGAGACCCAGTACTTC. Residues: CASSFSIRGQETQYF. Together with reference TRBV28 and TRBJ2-5, the CDR3 gives the full variable domain: DVKVTQSSRYLVKRTGEKVFLECVQDMDHENMFWYRQDPGLGLRLIYFSYDVKMKEKGDIPEGYSVSREKKERFSLILESASTNQTSMYLCASSFSIRGQETQYFGPGTRLLVL.

This chain joins TRBV6-7 and TRBJ2-7, with a possible D match to TRBD2 (5 bases). TRBV6-7 is an open reading frame, and its role is uncertain. The CDR3 contains 14 residues. V lost 1 base and J lost 0, with 7 bases in between. CDR3 in amino acids: CASSYFTSSYEQYF. The CDR3 DNA is TGTGCCAGCAGTTACTTCACTAGCTCCTACGAGCAGTACTTC.

The chain recombines TRBV27 with TRBJ2-7, with 7 bases that match TRBD1. CDR3 length: 13 amino acids. In germline, CDR1 is MNHEY, CDR2 SMNVEV (reference sequence). The V and J ends lost 6 bases and 0 bases, in that order; junction bases with no gene match: 2. CDR3 amino acids: CASRNRGSYEQYF. The CDR3 DNA reads as TGTGCCAGCAGAAACAGGGGCTCCTACGAGCAGTACTTC.

This clonotype has only a few counts. The chain links TRBV7-2 to TRBJ1-5, with a tentative D call TRBD1 (5 bases). Trimming shortened V by 4 bases and J by 1 base, and 8 bases separated the two germline ends. This CDR3 contains 14 residues. The germline V gene encodes CDR1 SGHTA and CDR2 FQGNSA. For the CDR3, the DNA is TGTGCCAGCAGCTCTGCAGGGAGCAATCAGCCCCAGCATTTT. Encoded protein: CASSSAGSNQPQHF.

V is TRBV29-1 and J is TRBJ2-7, with a tentative D call TRBD2 (5 bases). V was trimmed by 8 bases and J by 12 bases, leaving 23 bases between them. The CDR3 runs to 12 residues. CDR1 and CDR2 (germline): SQVTM, ANQGSEA. CDR3 residues: CSPLALSETRYF. The CDR3 DNA sequence: TGCAGCCCTCTAGCTCTTTCGGAGACCCGGTACTTC.